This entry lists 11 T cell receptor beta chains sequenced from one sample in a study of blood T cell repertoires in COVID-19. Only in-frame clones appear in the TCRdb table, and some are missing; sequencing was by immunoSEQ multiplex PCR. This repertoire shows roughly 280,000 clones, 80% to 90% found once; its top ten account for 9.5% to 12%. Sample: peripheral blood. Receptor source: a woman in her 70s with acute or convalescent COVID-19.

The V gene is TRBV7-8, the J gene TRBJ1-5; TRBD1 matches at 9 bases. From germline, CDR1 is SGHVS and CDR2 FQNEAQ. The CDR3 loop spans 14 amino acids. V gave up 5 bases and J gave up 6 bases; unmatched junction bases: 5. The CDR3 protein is CASSLRDRAQPQHF. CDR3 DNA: TGTGCCAGCAGCCTCCGGGACAGGGCTCAGCCCCAGCATTTT.

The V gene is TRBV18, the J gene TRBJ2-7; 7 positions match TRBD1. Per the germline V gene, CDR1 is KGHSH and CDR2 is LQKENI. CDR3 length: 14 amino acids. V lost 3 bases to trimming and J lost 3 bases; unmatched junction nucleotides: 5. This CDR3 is CASSPGQQIYEQYF. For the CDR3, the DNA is TGTGCCAGCTCACCGGGACAGCAAATCTACGAGCAGTACTTC. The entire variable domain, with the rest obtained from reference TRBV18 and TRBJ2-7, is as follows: NAGVMQNPRHLVRRRGQEARLRCSPMKGHSHVYWYRQLPEEGLKFMVYLQKENIIDESGMPKERFSAEFPKEGPSILRIQQVVRGDSAAYFCASSPGQQIYEQYFGPGTRLTVT.

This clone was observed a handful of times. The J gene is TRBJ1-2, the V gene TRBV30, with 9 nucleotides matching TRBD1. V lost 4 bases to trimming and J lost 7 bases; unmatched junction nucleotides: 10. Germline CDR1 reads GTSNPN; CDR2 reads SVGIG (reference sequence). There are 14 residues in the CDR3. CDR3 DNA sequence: TGTGCCTGGAATCAACAGGGGGCAGAAGCTGGCTACACCTTC. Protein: CAWNQQGAEAGYTF.

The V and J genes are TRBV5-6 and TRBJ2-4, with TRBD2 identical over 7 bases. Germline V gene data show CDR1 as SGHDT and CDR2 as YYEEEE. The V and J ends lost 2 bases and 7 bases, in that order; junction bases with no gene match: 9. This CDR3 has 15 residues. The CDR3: CASSFLGSGDNIQYF. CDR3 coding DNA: TGTGCCAGCAGCTTTCTGGGGAGCGGGGATAACATTCAGTACTTC.

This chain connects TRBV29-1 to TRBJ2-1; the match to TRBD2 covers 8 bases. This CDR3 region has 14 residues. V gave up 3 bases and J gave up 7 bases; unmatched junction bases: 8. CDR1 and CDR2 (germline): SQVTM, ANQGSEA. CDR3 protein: CSVEGERGRNEQFF. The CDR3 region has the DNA TGCAGCGTTGAGGGGGAGCGGGGGAGGAATGAGCAGTTCTTC.

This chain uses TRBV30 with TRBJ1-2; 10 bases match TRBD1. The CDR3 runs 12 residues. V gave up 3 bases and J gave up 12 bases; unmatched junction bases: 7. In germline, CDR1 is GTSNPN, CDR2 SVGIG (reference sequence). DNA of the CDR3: TGTGCCTGGAGCCTGACAGGGGGCGAGGACACCTTC. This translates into CAWSLTGGEDTF.

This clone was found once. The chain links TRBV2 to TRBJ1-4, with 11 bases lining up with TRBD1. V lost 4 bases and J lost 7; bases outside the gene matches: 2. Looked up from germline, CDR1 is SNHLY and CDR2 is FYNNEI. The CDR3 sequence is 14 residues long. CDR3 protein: CASSAGTGGEKLFF. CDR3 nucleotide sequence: TGTGCCAGCAGTGCCGGGACAGGGGGTGAAAAACTGTTTTTT.

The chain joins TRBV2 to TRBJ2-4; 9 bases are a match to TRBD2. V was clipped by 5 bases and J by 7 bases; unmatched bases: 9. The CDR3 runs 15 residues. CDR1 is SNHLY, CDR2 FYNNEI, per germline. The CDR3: CASSRAGGTDNIQYF. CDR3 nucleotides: TGTGCCAGCAGTAGAGCGGGGGGTACGGATAACATTCAGTACTTC.

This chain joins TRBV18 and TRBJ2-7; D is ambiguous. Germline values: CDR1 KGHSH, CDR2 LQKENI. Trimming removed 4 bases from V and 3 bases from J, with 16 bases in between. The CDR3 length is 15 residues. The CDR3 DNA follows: TGTGCCAGCTCACTTTATGACACAATATTCTACGAGCAGTACTTC. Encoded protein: CASSLYDTIFYEQYF. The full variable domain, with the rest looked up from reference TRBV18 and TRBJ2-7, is NAGVMQNPRHLVRRRGQEARLRCSPMKGHSHVYWYRQLPEEGLKFMVYLQKENIIDESGMPKERFSAEFPKEGPSILRIQQVVRGDSAAYFCASSLYDTIFYEQYFGPGTRLTVT.

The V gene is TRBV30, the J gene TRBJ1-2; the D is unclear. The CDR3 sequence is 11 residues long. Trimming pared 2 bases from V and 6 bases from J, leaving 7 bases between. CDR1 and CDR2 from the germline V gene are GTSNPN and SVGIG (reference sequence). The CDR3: CAWSRTDGYTF. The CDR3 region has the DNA TGTGCCTGGAGTCGCACTGATGGCTACACCTTC.

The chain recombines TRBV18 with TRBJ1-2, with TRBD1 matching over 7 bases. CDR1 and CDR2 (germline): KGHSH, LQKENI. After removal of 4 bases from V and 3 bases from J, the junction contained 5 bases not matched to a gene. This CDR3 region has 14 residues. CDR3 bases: TGTGCCAGCTCACGTACCGGGACAGACTATGGCTACACCTTC. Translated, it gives CASSRTGTDYGYTF.